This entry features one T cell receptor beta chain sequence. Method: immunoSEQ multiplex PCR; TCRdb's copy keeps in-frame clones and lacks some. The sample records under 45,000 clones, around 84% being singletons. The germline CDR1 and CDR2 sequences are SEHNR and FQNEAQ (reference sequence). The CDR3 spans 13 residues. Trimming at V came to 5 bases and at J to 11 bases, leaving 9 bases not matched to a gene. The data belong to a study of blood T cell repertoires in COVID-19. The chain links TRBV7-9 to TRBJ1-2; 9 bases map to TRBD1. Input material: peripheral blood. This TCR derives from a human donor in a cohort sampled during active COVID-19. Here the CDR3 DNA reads TGTGCCAGCAGCCCAACGACAGGGGGGAAATACACCTTC. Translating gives CASSPTTGGKYTF.